The sequence of this TCR beta chain was determined in a study of glioma-infiltrating T cells after dendritic cell vaccination. Across the whole study: Three intradermal dendritic cell vaccine injections were given every two weeks.

Amplification used 60 V beta primers and 13 J beta primers. TCRdb's table, derived via immunoSEQ multiplex PCR, lists solely in-frame clones and lacks some. Among under 75,000 clones, 85% to 90% were seen once, and the ten largest hold around 8.5%. Study-level results: Patients with more pretreatment TILs had longer time to progression and survival.

A remark on this clone: Its antigen is still unknown.

Stated time point: after dendritic cell vaccination, including at tumor progression/relapse. Per the germline V gene, CDR1 is SNHLY and CDR2 is FYNNEI. The CDR3 has 14 residues. Trimming removed 8 bases at V and 11 bases at J, with 22 bases between. The rearrangement joins TRBV2 to TRBJ2-4; a weak D match, TRBD2 (6 bases). The source was blood, collected after dendritic cell vaccination. The source is a human donor with glioblastoma. The CDR3 DNA follows: TGTGCCAGCTGGGCCTTTATGGAGGGCACCGTTCAGTACTTC. This codes for CASWAFMEGTVQYF.